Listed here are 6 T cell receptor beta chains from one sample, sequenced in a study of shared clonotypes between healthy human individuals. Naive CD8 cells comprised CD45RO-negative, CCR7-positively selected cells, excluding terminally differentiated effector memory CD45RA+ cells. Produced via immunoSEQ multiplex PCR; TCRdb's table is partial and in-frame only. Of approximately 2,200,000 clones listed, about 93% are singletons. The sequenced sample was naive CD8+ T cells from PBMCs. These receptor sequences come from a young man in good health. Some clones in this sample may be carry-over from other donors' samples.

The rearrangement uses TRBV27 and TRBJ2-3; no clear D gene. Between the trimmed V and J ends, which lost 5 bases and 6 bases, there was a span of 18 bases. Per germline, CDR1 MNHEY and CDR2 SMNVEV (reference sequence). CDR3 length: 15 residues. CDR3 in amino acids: CASSPPWPRADTQYF. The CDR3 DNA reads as TGTGCCAGCAGTCCCCCGTGGCCTAGGGCGGATACGCAGTATTTT.

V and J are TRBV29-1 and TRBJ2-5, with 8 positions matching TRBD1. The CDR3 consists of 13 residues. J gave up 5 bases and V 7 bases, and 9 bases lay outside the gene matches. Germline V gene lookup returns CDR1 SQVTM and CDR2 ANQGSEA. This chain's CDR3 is CSALTGVLETQYF. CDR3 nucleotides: TGCAGCGCCCTGACAGGGGTGTTGGAGACCCAGTACTTC.

The CDR3 region is CAWSRKSSYEQYF. Written as DNA, the CDR3 is TGTGCCTGGTCTAGAAAGAGCTCCTACGAGCAGTACTTC. The chain recombines TRBV30 with TRBJ2-7; D remains unclear. The V end was cut by 5 bases, the J end by 0 bases, with 11 bases between. Germline V gene sequence: CDR1 GTSNPN, CDR2 SVGIG (reference sequence). The CDR3 spans 13 residues.

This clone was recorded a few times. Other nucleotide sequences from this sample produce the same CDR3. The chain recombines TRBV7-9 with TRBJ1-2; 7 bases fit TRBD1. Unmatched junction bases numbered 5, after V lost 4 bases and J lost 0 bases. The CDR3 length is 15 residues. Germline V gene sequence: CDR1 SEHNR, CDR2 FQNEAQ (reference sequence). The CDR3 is CASSSRDRPNYGYTF. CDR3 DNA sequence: TGTGCCAGCAGCTCGCGGGACAGACCTAACTATGGCTACACCTTC.

Written as DNA, the CDR3 is TGTGCCAGCAGTTTAGCGGTCCATAGCGGGAATGAGCAGTTCTTC. Protein sequence: CASSLAVHSGNEQFF. The chain links TRBV28 to TRBJ2-1; 7 positions agree with TRBD2. This CDR3 spans 15 amino acids. Trimming took 2 bases from V and 7 from J; bases not matched to a gene: 8. Germline V gives CDR1 MDHEN, CDR2 SYDVKM.

CDR3 bases: TGTGCCAGCAGCCAAGTCTCGATCACCCAAGATACGCAGTATTTT. Its translation: CASSQVSITQDTQYF. The chain couples TRBV4-2 to TRBJ2-3; D is unclear. The CDR3 covers 15 residues. V lost 1 base and J 5 bases, leaving 13 bases between the germline ends. Germline V gives CDR1 LGHNA, CDR2 YNFKEQ.